These T cell receptor beta chains were read from a single sample in a study of cytomegalovirus exposure and HLA in healthy donors. TCRdb keeps only in-frame clones here, not all; method: immunoSEQ multiplex PCR. The table lists 110,000 to 150,000 clones, roughly three quarters of them singletons, with 1.5% to 2% in the top ten. What was sequenced was PBMCs. Source of these receptors: a woman aged 40 to 49 in good health and CMV-seronegative. Both conserved end residues are part of each CDR3. The D gene is left open where the match is weak. Only some rows state a clone size, as once, few, many or a class for expanded clones.

TRBV18	NA	NA	TRBJ2-1	CASSPPGRGDYNEQFF	TGTGCCAGCTCACCCCCGGGGAGGGGGGACTACAATGAGCAGTTCTTC
TRBV25-1	TRBD2	NA	TRBJ2-1	CASSELAGGNEQFF	TGTGCCAGCAGTGAATTGGCGGGAGGAAATGAGCAGTTCTTC
TRBV19	TRBD1	NA	TRBJ2-3	CASSRFPGQGTDTQYF	TGTGCCAGTAGTAGATTCCCGGGACAGGGCACAGATACGCAGTATTTT
TRBV30	NA	NA	TRBJ2-7	CAWRTAYEQYF	TGTGCCTGGCGGACAGCCTACGAGCAGTACTTC
TRBV11-2	TRBD1	many	TRBJ1-5	CASSLGVDRGYQPQHF	TGTGCCAGCAGCTTAGGCGTCGACAGGGGGTATCAGCCCCAGCATTTT
TRBV28	NA	NA	TRBJ2-5	CASSFPQETQYF	TGTGCCAGCAGTTTCCCTCAAGAGACCCAGTACTTC
TRBV10-2	NA	NA	TRBJ2-7	CASRGRPGQLGLEQYF	TGCGCCAGCAGAGGCCGCCCCGGACAGTTGGGGCTCGAGCAGTACTTC
TRBV4-1	NA	NA	TRBJ1-2	CASSPRDNLFGYTF	TGCGCCAGCAGCCCCCGAGACAACCTTTTCGGCTACACCTTC
TRBV28	NA	NA	TRBJ1-1	CASSLLRQEAMNTEAFF	TGTGCCAGCAGTTTATTACGACAGGAGGCTATGAACACTGAAGCTTTCTTT
TRBV19	NA	NA	TRBJ2-2	CASSIEQGNGELFF	TGTGCCAGTAGTATAGAACAGGGCAACGGGGAGCTGTTTTTT
TRBV5-4	TRBD1	NA	TRBJ2-3	CASSLQGATDTQYF	TGTGCCAGCAGCTTACAGGGGGCCACAGATACGCAGTATTTT
TRBV4-2	TRBD2	NA	TRBJ2-5	CASSPTSGTFQETQYF	TGTGCCAGCAGCCCGACTAGCGGTACCTTCCAAGAGACCCAGTACTTC
TRBV5-1	NA	NA	TRBJ2-3	CASSLYTGRQDTQYF	TGCGCCAGCAGCTTGTATACTGGACGACAGGATACGCAGTATTTT
TRBV27	NA	NA	TRBJ1-2	CASSASGVGAYGYTF	TGTGCCAGCAGTGCTTCAGGGGTGGGGGCCTATGGCTACACCTTC
TRBV13	NA	NA	TRBJ2-7	CASSPPTEYEQYF	TGTGCCAGCAGCCCGCCGACAGAGTACGAGCAGTACTTC
TRBV19	TRBD2	NA	TRBJ2-1	CASGTTGTSGTYNEQFF	TGTGCCAGTGGAACGACAGGGACTAGCGGGACTTACAATGAGCAGTTCTTC
TRBV5-4	TRBD2	NA	TRBJ2-2	CASSRTSGTGELFF	TGTGCCAGCAGCCGGACTAGTGGCACCGGGGAGCTGTTTTTT
TRBV9	NA	NA	TRBJ1-1	CASSRTDMNTEAFF	TGTGCCAGCAGTAGAACCGACATGAACACTGAAGCTTTCTTT
TRBV27	NA	NA	TRBJ1-6	CASSFSGDHSPLHF	TGTGCCAGCAGTTTTTCAGGGGACCATTCACCCCTCCACTTT
TRBV18	NA	NA	TRBJ2-3	CASSPQQSTSTDTQYF	TGTGCCAGCTCACCACAACAGTCAACCAGCACAGATACGCAGTATTTT
TRBV14	TRBD2	NA	TRBJ2-7	CASSQDLLAGLPYEQYF	TGTGCCAGCAGCCAAGATCTCCTAGCGGGGCTCCCCTACGAGCAGTACTTC
TRBV5-4	TRBD2	NA	TRBJ2-1	CASSSGLAGGSYNEQFF	TGTGCCAGCAGCTCAGGACTAGCGGGGGGATCTTACAATGAGCAGTTCTTC
TRBV10-3	NA	NA	TRBJ2-5	CATRAKLGGVETQYF	TGTGCCACGCGGGCGAAACTCGGAGGGGTAGAGACCCAGTACTTC
TRBV5-8	NA	NA	TRBJ1-5	CASSLALQPQHF	TGTGCCAGCAGCTTGGCCCTTCAGCCCCAGCATTTT
TRBV30	NA	NA	TRBJ1-1	CAWRSWRGNTEAFF	TGTGCCTGGAGGAGTTGGCGGGGAAACACTGAAGCTTTCTTT
TRBV19	TRBD2	once	TRBJ2-7	CASSAPAQGLAGGAAYEQYF	TGTGCCAGTAGTGCCCCTGCGCAGGGACTAGCGGGGGGCGCGGCCTACGAGCAGTACTTC
TRBV7-9	TRBD2	once	TRBJ2-1	CASSTYRGRGGLYNEQFF	TGTGCCAGCAGCACATATAGGGGCCGGGGGGGACTTTACAATGAGCAGTTCTTC
TRBV30	NA	NA	TRBJ1-5	CAWSVYSNQPQHF	TGTGCCTGGAGTGTCTACAGCAATCAGCCCCAGCATTTT
TRBV18	TRBD1	NA	TRBJ1-1	CASSPRDRGRRTEAFF	TGTGCCAGCTCACCCCGGGACAGGGGGCGTCGGACTGAAGCTTTCTTT
TRBV5-1	TRBD1	NA	TRBJ1-1	CASSLGTGGNTEAFF	TGCGCCAGCAGCTTGGGGACAGGGGGGAACACTGAAGCTTTCTTT
TRBV5-1	TRBD2	NA	TRBJ2-2	CASSGGANTGELFF	TGCGCCAGCAGTGGGGGGGCGAACACCGGGGAGCTGTTTTTT
TRBV6-6	NA	NA	TRBJ1-1	CASSYSIGQGNTEAFF	TGTGCCAGCAGTTACTCGATAGGGCAGGGGAACACTGAAGCTTTCTTT
TRBV5-1	NA	few	TRBJ1-2	CASSFETPNYGYTF	TGCGCCAGCAGCTTCGAGACACCTAACTATGGCTACACCTTC
TRBV5-8	TRBD1	few	TRBJ1-1	CASSGRTGRVAFF	TGTGCCAGCAGCGGAAGGACAGGGAGGGTGGCTTTCTTT
TRBV28	NA	NA	TRBJ1-6	CASSPQDYNSPLHF	TGTGCCAGCAGTCCACAGGACTATAATTCACCCCTCCACTTT
TRBV19	NA	few	TRBJ2-7	CASSGASDFHYEQYF	TGTGCCAGTAGTGGGGCTAGCGACTTTCACTACGAGCAGTACTTC
TRBV5-1	NA	NA	TRBJ1-4	CASSLAVSGGSEKLFF	TGCGCCAGCAGCTTGGCAGTATCGGGGGGCAGTGAAAAACTGTTTTTT
TRBV5-6	TRBD2	NA	TRBJ2-7	CASSPREDAYEQYF	TGTGCCAGCAGCCCCCGGGAGGACGCCTACGAGCAGTACTTC
TRBV11-2	NA	NA	TRBJ2-5	CASSLWGRLETQYF	TGTGCCAGCAGCTTATGGGGCAGGCTCGAGACCCAGTACTTC
TRBV2	TRBD2	once	TRBJ2-1	CASSDLTYSGVDNEQFF	TGTGCCAGCAGCGATTTGACTTATAGCGGGGTGGACAATGAGCAGTTCTTC
TRBV6-5	TRBD1	NA	TRBJ2-7	CASRRQGAGSYEQYF	TGTGCCAGCAGAAGACAGGGGGCAGGCTCCTACGAGCAGTACTTC
TRBV5-4	TRBD2	NA	TRBJ2-7	CASSATSGRPYEQYF	TGTGCCAGCAGCGCGACTAGCGGGAGACCCTACGAGCAGTACTTC
TRBV13	NA	NA	TRBJ1-2	CASSVGYWVSYGYTF	TGTGCCAGCAGCGTCGGGTACTGGGTCAGCTATGGCTACACCTTC
TRBV6-1	TRBD2	NA	TRBJ2-1	CASRVAGGPNEQFF	TGTGCCAGCAGGGTAGCGGGAGGGCCAAATGAGCAGTTCTTC
TRBV19	NA	NA	TRBJ1-1	CASSTEGWTEAFF	TGTGCCAGTAGTACGGAGGGGTGGACTGAAGCTTTCTTT
TRBV7-9	TRBD1	few	TRBJ1-1	CASSPTGYGEAFF	TGTGCCAGCAGTCCGACAGGGTACGGTGAAGCTTTCTTT
TRBV5-4	NA	NA	TRBJ1-2	CASSLGTGGYTF	TGTGCCAGCAGCTTGGGGACGGGAGGCTACACCTTC
TRBV18	NA	NA	TRBJ2-7	CASSPPAGYEQYF	TGTGCCAGCTCACCACCGGCGGGTTACGAGCAGTACTTC
TRBV2	TRBD2	NA	TRBJ2-1	CASLSGRFPNEQFF	TGTGCCAGCCTTAGCGGGAGGTTCCCCAATGAGCAGTTCTTC
TRBV11-2	NA	NA	TRBJ2-5	CASSLEGARQETQYF	TGTGCCAGCAGCTTAGAGGGGGCGCGGCAAGAGACCCAGTACTTC
TRBV27	TRBD1	NA	TRBJ2-5	CASRPTRGQGKETQYF	TGTGCCAGCAGACCCACCCGAGGACAGGGGAAAGAGACCCAGTACTTC
TRBV11-3	TRBD1	NA	TRBJ2-2	CASSPYRGNTGELFF	TGTGCCAGCAGCCCGTACAGGGGAAACACCGGGGAGCTGTTTTTT
TRBV19	TRBD1	once	TRBJ2-3	CASRTGASTDTQYF	TGTGCCAGTAGGACAGGGGCTAGCACAGATACGCAGTATTTT
TRBV6-1	TRBD1	once	TRBJ1-4	CASSDRQGVFEKLFF	TGTGCCAGCAGTGACCGACAGGGGGTGTTTGAAAAACTGTTTTTT